Each of the 28 T cell receptor beta chains below was sequenced from the same sample in a study of blood T cell repertoires in COVID-19. Repertoires were generated with immunoSEQ multiplex PCR, while TCRdb's copy carries only in-frame clones and drops some. The top ten clones hold around 15% of a sample with 70,000 or so clones, about 84% of them seen once. Sequencing input: peripheral blood. These receptors were taken from a human donor in a cohort sampled during active COVID-19.

This chain connects TRBV28 to TRBJ2-7; tentatively, D is TRBD1 (7 bases). The germline V and J ends were trimmed by 3 bases and 6 bases, with 15 bases remaining between them. Germline CDR1 reads MDHEN; CDR2 reads SYDVKM. CDR3 length: 14 residues. CDR3 region: CASSFVEGAAEQYF. The DNA for the CDR3 is TGTGCCAGCAGTTTTGTGGAGGGGGCCGCCGAGCAGTACTTC.

This clone was counted once. The genes are TRBV6-2 or TRBV6-3 and TRBJ2-7; 9 nucleotides line up with TRBD2. The CDR3 loop spans 14 amino acids. In germline, CDR1 is MNHEY, CDR2 SVGEGT. V dropped 0 bases and J dropped 4; count of bases not matched to a gene: 1. This chain's CDR3 is CASSYSSGSYEQYF. CDR3 sequence (DNA): TGTGCCAGCAGTTACTCTAGCGGGAGTTACGAGCAGTACTTC.

This clone showed up just a few times. This chain uses TRBV29-1 with TRBJ1-1; D perhaps matches TRBD1 (5 bases). The V and J ends lost 7 bases and 10 bases respectively, with 16 bases between them. The CDR3 is 11 amino acids. CDR1 and CDR2 from the germline V gene are SQVTM and ANQGSEA. This CDR3 is CSAAGRGLAFF. Written as DNA, the CDR3 is TGCAGCGCTGCGGGCCGGGGGTTAGCTTTCTTT.

The rearrangement joins TRBV5-1 to TRBJ1-2; no reliable D call. The CDR3 is made up of 14 amino acids. From germline, CDR1 is SGHRS and CDR2 YFSETQ. Trimming pared 4 bases from V and 1 base from J, leaving 11 bases between. The CDR3 loop reads CASSVTGDNYGYTF. CDR3 DNA sequence: TGCGCCAGCAGCGTTACCGGGGATAACTATGGCTACACCTTC.

This clone showed up just once. Other DNA sequences within the sample encode an identical CDR3. The rearrangement joins TRBV5-1 to TRBJ2-6, with TRBD1 matching over 8 bases. Germline CDR1 SGHRS, CDR2 YFSETQ. The CDR3 runs to 16 residues. V was pared by 1 base and J by 4 bases, with 4 bases of the junction left unmatched. CDR3 coding DNA: TGCGCCAGCAGCTTGACAGGGGGTACAGGGGCCAACGTCCTGACTTTC. Protein: CASSLTGGTGANVLTF.

To note about this clone: Mismatch with germline at one junction end may stem from a read error. The chain recombines TRBV5-1 with TRBJ1-2, with a possible D match to TRBD1 (5 bases). The CDR3 is 12 residues long. Germline values: CDR1 SGHRS, CDR2 YFSETQ. CDR3 DNA: TGCGCCAGCAGCCTTAACCAGGAGGGGATCCGGTTC. It is translated as CASSLNQEGIRF.

V and J are TRBV19 and TRBJ2-3, with 7 bases matching TRBD1. CDR1 is LNHDA and CDR2 is SQIVND in the germline V gene (reference sequence). The CDR3 totals 16 residues. Germline trimming cut 1 base from V and 6 bases from J; bases unmatched to any gene: 10. The CDR3 here is CASSIGTGVLGDTQYF. CDR3 sequence (DNA): TGTGCCAGTAGTATAGGGACAGGCGTCCTAGGCGATACGCAGTATTTT.

V usage is TRBV7-6 and J usage is TRBJ2-3, with D uncertain. There are 14 residues in the CDR3. V lost 4 bases and J lost 3, with 11 bases in between. Germline loops: CDR1 SGHVS, CDR2 FNYEAQ. CDR3 in amino acids: CASSSRGATDTQYF. For the CDR3, the DNA is TGTGCCAGCAGCTCCCGTGGAGCAACAGATACGCAGTATTTT.

The V and J genes are TRBV27 and TRBJ1-2; 9 nucleotides match TRBD1. V gave up 5 bases and J gave up 4 bases; unmatched junction bases: 8. This CDR3 comprises 15 residues. Looked up from germline, CDR1 is MNHEY and CDR2 is SMNVEV (reference sequence). The CDR3 nucleotides are TGTGCCAGCAGTCAGCAACAGGGGGCCGCCTATGGCTACACCTTC. Protein: CASSQQQGAAYGYTF.

The chain employs TRBV19 and TRBJ2-2, with 8 bases matching TRBD1. Unmatched junction bases numbered 5, after V lost 6 bases and J lost 2 bases. The CDR3 covers 15 residues. CDR1 and CDR2 from the germline V gene are LNHDA and SQIVND (reference sequence). The CDR3 DNA sequence: TGTGCCAGTAGAAAGACAGGGGTCAACACCGGGGAGCTGTTTTTT. This codes for CASRKTGVNTGELFF.

J is TRBJ1-2 and V is TRBV28; D remains ambiguous. CDR1 MDHEN and CDR2 SYDVKM come from the germline V gene. Between the trimmed V and J ends, which lost 3 bases and 9 bases, there was a span of 20 bases. The CDR3 is made up of 15 amino acids. CDR3 bases: TGTGCCAGCAGTTTCTCGGGTTCGGTGGATCGGCGCTACACCTTC. Protein product: CASSFSGSVDRRYTF.

The chain couples TRBV5-1 to TRBJ2-5; 12 bases line up with TRBD2. The germline V gene encodes CDR1 SGHRS and CDR2 YFSETQ. V shed 3 bases, J shed 2 bases, and the junction held 2 bases outside the gene matches. The length of the CDR3 is 15 residues. The CDR3 loop reads CASSSGLAGQETQYF. CDR3 sequence (DNA): TGCGCCAGCAGCTCAGGACTAGCGGGACAAGAGACCCAGTACTTC.

This rearrangement joins TRBV5-4 to TRBJ2-3; D not certain. V was pared by 4 bases and J by 0 bases, with 18 bases between. Germline CDR1 and CDR2: SGHNT and YYREEE (reference sequence). The CDR3 covers 17 residues. This CDR3 is CASSPRLLDSSTDTQYF. The DNA for the CDR3 is TGTGCCAGCAGCCCGAGGTTACTCGATTCTAGCACAGATACGCAGTATTTT.

The gene calls are TRBV6-2 or TRBV6-3 and TRBJ2-1, with 10 nucleotides matching TRBD2. The CDR3 consists of 17 residues. Per germline, CDR1 MNHEY and CDR2 SVGEGT. V lost 2 bases, J lost 5 bases, and 9 bases stayed unmatched. In nucleotides, the CDR3 is TGTGCCAGCAGTTACCACAGGGGACTAGCGAGTAACAATGAGCAGTTCTTC. Its translation: CASSYHRGLASNNEQFF.

V is TRBV7-9 and J is TRBJ1-1; D gene ambiguous. Trimming stripped 3 bases from V and 2 bases from J, with 7 bases between. The germline gives CDR1 SEHNR, CDR2 FQNEAQ (reference sequence). The CDR3 runs 13 residues. The DNA for the CDR3 is TGTGCCAGCAGCTTTACACGAAACACTGAAGCTTTCTTT. Its translation: CASSFTRNTEAFF.

This clone has at least ten counts. V usage is TRBV19 and J usage is TRBJ1-6; 9 bases fit TRBD1. Germline V lookup: CDR1 LNHDA, CDR2 SQIVND (reference sequence). This CDR3 is 14 amino acids long. Trimming removed 4 bases from V and 7 bases from J; junction bases left unmatched: 2. In nucleotides, the CDR3 is TGTGCCAGTAGTAGGGACAGGGAGAATTCACCCCTCCACTTT. Its translation is CASSRDRENSPLHF.

The CDR3 spells CASSLVEEPTSWQYF. As DNA, the CDR3 is TGTGCCAGCAGCTTGGTAGAGGAGCCTACGAGTTGGCAGTACTTC. The chain links TRBV5-5 to TRBJ2-7, with D uncertain. The length of the CDR3 is 15 residues. CDR1 and CDR2 from the germline V gene are SGHKS and YYEKEE (reference sequence). Trimming shortened V by 0 bases and J by 9 bases, and 19 bases separated the two germline ends.

Note on this clone: The sample contains more than one DNA sequence encoding this CDR3. The chain links TRBV12-5 to TRBJ2-7; 7 bases fit TRBD2. V shed 3 bases and J 6 bases; nucleotides not matched to a gene: 8. Germline loops: CDR1 LGHNT, CDR2 FRNRAP. The CDR3 contains 14 residues. The CDR3 loop reads CASGLWAGGGEQYF. The DNA for the CDR3 is TGTGCTAGTGGTTTATGGGCTGGGGGGGGCGAGCAGTACTTC.

This clone was seen once. The chain uses TRBV5-6 and TRBJ1-1; D possibly corresponds to TRBD1 (6 bases). Germline values: CDR1 SGHDT, CDR2 YYEEEE. Trimming shortened V by 2 bases and J by 4 bases, and 12 bases separated the two germline ends. The CDR3 is 14 amino acids. The CDR3 reads CASSFGQRGTEAFF. CDR3 bases: TGTGCCAGCAGCTTTGGACAGCGTGGCACTGAAGCTTTCTTT.

This rearrangement joins TRBV5-4 to TRBJ2-6, with 9 bases that match TRBD1. The trim removed 5 bases at V and 4 bases at J, leaving 13 bases unmatched. CDR1 and CDR2 (germline): SGHNT, YYREEE (reference sequence). The CDR3 covers 18 residues. CDR3 in amino acids: CASSPPGQGGRGANVLTF. The CDR3, as DNA: TGTGCCAGCAGTCCGCCGGGACAGGGTGGTCGAGGGGCCAACGTCCTGACTTTC.

This sequence joins TRBV21-1 and TRBJ2-7; TRBD1, the D gene given by the table, was not confirmed from the DNA. TRBV21-1 is described as a pseudogene. The CDR3 runs to 15 residues. The CDR3 nucleotides are TGTGCCAGCAGCAAAGGCCCGGGACAGGTCTACGAGCAGTACTTC. Translating it yields CASSKGPGQVYEQYF.

The chain is built from TRBV5-1 and TRBJ2-3, with 10 positions matching TRBD1. V lost 3 bases, J lost 5 bases, and 12 bases stayed unmatched. CDR3 length: 17 amino acids. Per germline, CDR1 SGHRS and CDR2 YFSETQ. This CDR3 reads CASSSGDRDRGKDTQYF. CDR3 nucleotides: TGCGCCAGCAGCTCGGGGGACCGGGACAGGGGAAAAGATACGCAGTATTTT. The full variable domain, its missing parts supplied by reference TRBV5-1 and TRBJ2-3, is KAGVTQTPRYLIKTRGQQVTLSCSPISGHRSVSWYQQTPGQGLQFLFEYFSETQRNKGNFPGRFSGRQFSNSRSEMNVSTLELGDSALYLCASSSGDRDRGKDTQYFGPGTRLTVL.

The chain recombines TRBV3-1 (or the pseudogene TRBV3-2) with TRBJ2-1; 7 bases are shared with TRBD1. This CDR3 comprises 15 residues. Trimming cost V 4 bases and J 11 bases; bases outside gene matches: 14. Germline CDR1 is LGHDT and CDR2 is YNNKEL (reference sequence). CDR3 DNA: TGTGCCAGCAGCCCCACGGACAGGAAGCCCCTAAAGCAGTTCTTC. It is translated as CASSPTDRKPLKQFF.

The chain has TRBV3-1 (or the pseudogene TRBV3-2) and TRBJ2-3; 8 positions match TRBD2. CDR3 length equals 15 residues. Germline CDR1 LGHDT, CDR2 YNNKEL (reference sequence). J was trimmed by 3 bases and V by 5 bases; bases with no gene match: 7. The DNA of the CDR3 is TGTGCCAGCAGCTACAGACTAGCGTCTACAGATACGCAGTATTTT. This translates into CASSYRLASTDTQYF.

This clone was seen once. The chain links TRBV3-1 (or the pseudogene TRBV3-2) to TRBJ1-1; 8 nucleotides match TRBD1. The germline V gene encodes CDR1 LGHDT and CDR2 YNNKEL (reference sequence). Trimming at V came to 4 bases and at J to 10 bases, leaving 11 bases not matched to a gene. This CDR3 is 14 amino acids long. CDR3 sequence reads: CASSLGQAEIGAFF. DNA for the CDR3: TGTGCCAGCAGCCTGGGACAGGCCGAAATAGGAGCTTTCTTT.

The rearrangement links TRBV11-1 to TRBJ2-5; D call uncertain. The CDR3 loop spans 13 amino acids. With 1 base removed from V and 3 bases from J, the gap between germline ends came to 6 bases. CDR1 SGHAT and CDR2 FQDESV come from the germline V gene (reference sequence). CDR3 amino acids: CASSLVAEETQYF. The CDR3 nucleotides read TGTGCCAGCAGCTTAGTGGCTGAAGAGACCCAGTACTTC.

V gene TRBV21-1 combines with J gene TRBJ2-1; the D call in the table, TRBD1, was not verified against the DNA. TRBV21-1 has pseudogene status. CDR3 length: 19 residues. The chain's CDR3 is CASSKERDRLTPGRNEQFF. The CDR3 bases are TGTGCCAGCAGCAAAGAGAGGGACAGGTTAACCCCCGGCCGTAATGAGCAGTTCTTC.

The genes are TRBV29-1 and TRBJ1-5; the D gene is possibly TRBD1 (5 bases). This CDR3 is 15 amino acids long. V was cut by 8 bases and J by 0 bases, with 17 bases left in between. CDR1 SQVTM and CDR2 ANQGSEA come from the germline V gene. Here the CDR3 reads CSSWRGGNSNQPQHF. The DNA of the CDR3 is TGCAGCTCTTGGAGGGGTGGGAATAGCAATCAGCCCCAGCATTTT.